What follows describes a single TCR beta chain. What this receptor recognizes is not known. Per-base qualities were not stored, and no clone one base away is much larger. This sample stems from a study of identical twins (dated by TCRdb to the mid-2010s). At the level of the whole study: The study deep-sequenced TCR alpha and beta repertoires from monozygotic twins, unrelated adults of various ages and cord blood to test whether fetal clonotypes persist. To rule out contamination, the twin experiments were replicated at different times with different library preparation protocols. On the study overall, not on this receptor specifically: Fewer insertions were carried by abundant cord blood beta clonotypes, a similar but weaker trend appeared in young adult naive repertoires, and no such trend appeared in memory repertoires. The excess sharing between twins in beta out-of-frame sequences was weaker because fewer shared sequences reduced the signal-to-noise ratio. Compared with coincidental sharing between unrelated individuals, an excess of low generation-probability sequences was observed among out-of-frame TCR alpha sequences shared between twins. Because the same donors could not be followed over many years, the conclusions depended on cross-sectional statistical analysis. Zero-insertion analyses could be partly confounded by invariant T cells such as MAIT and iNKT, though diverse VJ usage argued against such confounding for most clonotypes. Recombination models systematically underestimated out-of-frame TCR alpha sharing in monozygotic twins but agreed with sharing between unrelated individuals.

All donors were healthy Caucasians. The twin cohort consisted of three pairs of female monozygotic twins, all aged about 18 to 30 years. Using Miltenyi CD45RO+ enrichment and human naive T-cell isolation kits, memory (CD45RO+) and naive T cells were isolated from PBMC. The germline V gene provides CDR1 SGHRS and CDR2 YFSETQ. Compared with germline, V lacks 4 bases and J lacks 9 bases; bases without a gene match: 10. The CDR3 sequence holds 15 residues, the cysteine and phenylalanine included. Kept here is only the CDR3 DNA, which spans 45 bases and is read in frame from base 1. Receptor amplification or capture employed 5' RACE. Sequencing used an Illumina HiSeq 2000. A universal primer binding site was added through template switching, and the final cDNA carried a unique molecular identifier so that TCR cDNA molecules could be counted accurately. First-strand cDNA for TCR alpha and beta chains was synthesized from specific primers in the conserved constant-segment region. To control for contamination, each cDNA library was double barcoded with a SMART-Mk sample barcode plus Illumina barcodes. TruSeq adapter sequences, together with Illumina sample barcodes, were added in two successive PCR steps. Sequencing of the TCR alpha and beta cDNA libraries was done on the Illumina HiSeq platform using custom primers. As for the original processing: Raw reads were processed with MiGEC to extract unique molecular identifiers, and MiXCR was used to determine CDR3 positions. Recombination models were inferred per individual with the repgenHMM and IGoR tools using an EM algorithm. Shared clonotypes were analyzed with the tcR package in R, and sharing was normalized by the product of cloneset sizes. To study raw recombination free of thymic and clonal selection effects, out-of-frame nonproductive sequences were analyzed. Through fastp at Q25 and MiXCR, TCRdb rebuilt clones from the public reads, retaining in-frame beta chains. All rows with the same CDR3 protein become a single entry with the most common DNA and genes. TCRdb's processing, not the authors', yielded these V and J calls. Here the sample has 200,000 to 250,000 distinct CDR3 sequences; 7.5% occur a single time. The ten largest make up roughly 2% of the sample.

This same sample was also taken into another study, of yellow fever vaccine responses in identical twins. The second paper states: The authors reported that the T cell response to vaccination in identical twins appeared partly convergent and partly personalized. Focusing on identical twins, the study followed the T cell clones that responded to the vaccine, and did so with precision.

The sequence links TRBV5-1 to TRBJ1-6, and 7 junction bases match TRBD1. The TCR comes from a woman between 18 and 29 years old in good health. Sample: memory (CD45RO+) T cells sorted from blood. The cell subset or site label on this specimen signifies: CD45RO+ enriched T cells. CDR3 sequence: CASSGSGTVGSPLHF. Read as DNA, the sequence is TGCGCCAGCAGCGGATCCGGGACAGTTGGTTCACCCCTCCACTTT.